One sample yielded the 24 T cell receptor beta chains listed below, sequenced in a study of T cells in Graves' hyperthyroidism and ophthalmopathy (dated by TCRdb to about 2019). Libraries were prepared through multiplex PCR. Sequencing was performed on an Illumina HiSeq 2000. Amplification of TCR beta CDR3 regions was carried out from RNA transcripts. The first round of RT-PCR for the TCR CDR3 was performed with the HTBI primer set and the Qiagen OneStep RT-PCR kit. TCRdb reran the public reads through fastp at Q25 and MiXCR, keeping productive beta chains. Each record represents a unique CDR3 protein, reported with the most common genes and DNA among its rows. The sample yields 370,000 or so distinct CDR3 sequences; more than 15% were counted once. The ten largest clonotypes hold 28% of the sample. Sequenced material: blood. Receptors were obtained from a young woman with Graves' hyperthyroidism that later progressed to Graves' ophthalmopathy.

The CDR3 loop reads CASSPYPRLRSSYNEQFF. CDR3 bases: TGTGCCAGCAGCCCCTATCCTCGGCTGCGTAGCTCCTACAATGAGCAGTTCTTC. The chain is built from TRBV7-9 and TRBJ2-1; D gene unclear. This CDR3 spans 18 amino acids. Trimming took 5 bases from V and 0 from J, leaving 20 bases between them. Germline-derived CDR1 and CDR2 are SEHNR and FQNEAQ (reference sequence).

This clonotype was detected only a few times. The gene calls are TRBV25-1 and TRBJ2-5, with a possible D match to TRBD2 (5 bases). The CDR3 is 13 amino acids. The germline V gene encodes CDR1 MGHDK and CDR2 SYGVNS. V gave up 1 base and J gave up 3 bases, with 6 bases separating them. The CDR3 protein is CASSELGEETQYF. CDR3 in DNA: TGTGCCAGCAGTGAATTGGGAGAAGAGACCCAGTACTTC. Drawing the rest from reference TRBV25-1 and TRBJ2-5, the complete variable domain is EADIYQTPRYLVIGTGKKITLECSQTMGHDKMYWYQQDPGMELHLIHYSYGVNSTEKGDLSSESTVSRIRTEHFPLTLESARPSHTSQYLCASSELGEETQYFGPGTRLLVL.

The chain employs TRBV5-1 and TRBJ1-6; D ambiguous. The CDR3 sequence is 16 residues long. Trimming took 0 bases from V and 5 from J, leaving 12 bases between them. Per the germline V gene, CDR1 is SGHRS and CDR2 is YFSETQ. CDR3 sequence reads: CASSLGGKGNNSPLHF. The CDR3 DNA is TGCGCCAGCAGCTTGGGAGGGAAGGGAAATAATTCACCCCTCCACTTT. Drawing the rest from reference TRBV5-1 and TRBJ1-6, the complete variable domain is KAGVTQTPRYLIKTRGQQVTLSCSPISGHRSVSWYQQTPGQGLQFLFEYFSETQRNKGNFPGRFSGRQFSNSRSEMNVSTLELGDSALYLCASSLGGKGNNSPLHFGNGTRLTVT.

The chain employs TRBV9 and TRBJ2-2, with TRBD1 matching 9 bases. The CDR3 consists of 15 residues. Germline values: CDR1 SGDLS, CDR2 YYNGEE. Trimming took 3 bases from V and 4 from J; bases not matched to a gene: 4. The CDR3 loop reads CASSARTGVTGELFF. The DNA for the CDR3 is TGTGCCAGCAGCGCCAGGACAGGGGTCACCGGGGAGCTGTTTTTT.

This chain connects TRBV4-1 to TRBJ1-4; D possibly corresponds to TRBD1 (5 bases). Germline V CDR1 and CDR2: MGHRA, YSYEKL. V was cut by 3 bases and J by 8 bases, with 13 bases left in between. The CDR3 is made up of 14 amino acids. DNA for the CDR3: TGCGCCAGCAGCCAGGGCACCGGGGGAGAAAAACTGTTTTTT. Amino acid sequence: CASSQGTGGEKLFF.

The rearrangement joins TRBV3-1 to TRBJ2-6, with D uncertain. With 4 bases removed from V and 0 bases from J, the gap between germline ends came to 10 bases. The CDR3 is made up of 16 amino acids. The germline CDR1 and CDR2 sequences are LGHDT and YNNKEL (reference sequence). The CDR3 loop reads CASSLPWSSGANVLTF. The CDR3 DNA reads TGTGCCAGCAGCCTCCCGTGGAGCTCTGGGGCCAACGTCCTGACTTTC.

The CDR3 region is CASTLTVGSGYTF. Here the CDR3 DNA reads TGTGCCAGCACTTTGACAGTAGGTAGTGGCTACACCTTC. The chain uses TRBV12-3 or TRBV12-4 and TRBJ1-2, with D possibly TRBD1 on 5 matching bases. CDR3 length: 13 amino acids. The V end lost 7 bases, the J end lost 7 bases, and 16 bases lay between the germline ends.

This clonotype occurred a few times. CDR3 nucleotides: TGTGCCAGCAGCGTAGTGGATAGGATTCTTAACAATGAGCAGTTCTTC. Translation: CASSVVDRILNNEQFF. This chain connects TRBV9 to TRBJ2-1; D gene ambiguous. Germline CDR1 SGDLS, CDR2 YYNGEE. Trimming stripped 0 bases from V and 5 bases from J, with 15 bases between. The CDR3 runs 16 residues.

In the case of this clonotype: A clone one base away is much larger, so this may be a read error. The V gene is TRBV12-3 or TRBV12-4, the J gene TRBJ2-7; 8 positions agree with TRBD1. The CDR3 has 12 amino acids. The CDR3 nucleotides read TGTGCCGGCAGCTCGACAGGGGCCGAGCAGTACTTC. It codes for CAGSSTGAEQYF.

This clonotype was observed many times. The CDR3: CASSSLRDSGISKRYEQYF. CDR3 DNA: TGTGCCAGCAGCTCTTTAAGGGACAGTGGGATCTCCAAACGGTACGAGCAGTACTTC. This chain connects TRBV11-2 to TRBJ2-7; 7 bases line up with TRBD1. This CDR3 has 19 residues. Germline CDR1 SGHAT, CDR2 FQNNGV. Unmatched junction bases numbered 22, after V lost 4 bases and J lost 4 bases.

There are a few counts of this clonotype. V is TRBV27 and J is TRBJ2-7; D possibly corresponds to TRBD2 (5 bases). The CDR3 totals 13 residues. In germline, CDR1 is MNHEY, CDR2 SMNVEV (reference sequence). Trimming stripped 5 bases from V and 3 bases from J, with 11 bases between. In nucleotides, the CDR3 is TGTGCCAGCAGTCGGGGTCCCGACTACGAGCAGTACTTC. Protein: CASSRGPDYEQYF.

The sample holds many counts of this clonotype. The chain uses TRBV12-3 or TRBV12-4 and TRBJ1-4, with 7 bases aligning to TRBD1. This CDR3 has 17 amino acids. V lost 8 bases to trimming and J lost 2 bases; unmatched junction nucleotides: 14. The CDR3 here is CASWDSRGRRTNEKLFF. The CDR3 DNA is TGTGCCAGCTGGGATAGCAGGGGGAGGCGGACTAATGAAAAACTGTTTTTT.

The sample holds many counts of this clonotype. The chain carries TRBV2 and TRBJ2-3, with a weak D call TRBD2 (5 bases). The V gene lost 5 bases and the J gene lost 3 bases, with 12 bases spanning the gap. The CDR3 length is 14 residues. Germline assignment: CDR1 SNHLY and CDR2 FYNNEI. CDR3 amino acids: CASSTPGETDTQYF. As DNA, the CDR3 is TGTGCCAGCAGTACCCCCGGGGAGACAGATACGCAGTATTTT.

This clonotype came up many times. CDR3 DNA sequence: TGTGCCAGCAGCTTGGCCTCCGGGACTAGCGGTAGCACAGATACGCAGTATTTT. This sequence encodes CASSLASGTSGSTDTQYF. The rearrangement joins TRBV28 to TRBJ2-3, with 11 positions matching TRBD2. This CDR3 is built from 18 residues. Looked up from germline, CDR1 is MDHEN and CDR2 is SYDVKM. V lost 6 bases and J lost 0; bases outside the gene matches: 11.

The CDR3 DNA is TGCAGTGCTTTCCTCTGGCGGGAGAATTCCTACAATGAGCAGTTCTTC. Protein sequence: CSAFLWRENSYNEQFF. The chain has TRBV20-1 and TRBJ2-1; the match to TRBD2 covers 7 bases. J lost 1 base, V lost 5 bases, and 11 bases had no gene match. The CDR3 is 16 residues long. The V gene's germline CDR1 is DFQATT and CDR2 SNEGSKA (reference sequence).

This clonotype came up many times. V usage is TRBV27 and J usage is TRBJ2-5, with 8 bases matching TRBD1. Per the germline V gene, CDR1 is MNHEY and CDR2 is SMNVEV (reference sequence). There are 16 residues in the CDR3. V lost 5 bases to trimming and J lost 2 bases; unmatched junction nucleotides: 10. As DNA, the CDR3 is TGTGCCAGCAGTCCCCGCCGGACAGGGTATCAAGAGACCCAGTACTTC. It codes for CASSPRRTGYQETQYF.

In its sample, this clonotype was seen many times. The genes are TRBV3-1 and TRBJ2-7, with no clear D. Germline V lookup: CDR1 LGHDT, CDR2 YNNKEL (reference sequence). This CDR3 is built from 13 residues. Trimming took off 4 bases at V and 3 bases at J, with 10 bases between the two ends. The chain's CDR3 is CASSRNLNYEQYF. Written as DNA, the CDR3 is TGTGCCAGCAGCCGGAATCTGAACTACGAGCAGTACTTC.

J is TRBJ2-1 and V is TRBV24-1; TRBD2 matches at 8 bases. Trimming at V came to 7 bases and at J to 3 bases, leaving 10 bases not matched to a gene. The germline CDR1 and CDR2 sequences are KGHDR and SFDVKD. This CDR3 comprises 16 residues. The chain's CDR3 is CATRGEAGVGYNEQFF. DNA of the CDR3: TGTGCCACCAGGGGGGAAGCGGGAGTTGGCTACAATGAGCAGTTCTTC.

This clonotype was counted only a few times. The chain carries TRBV2 and TRBJ2-2; 8 bases line up with TRBD1. Per the germline V gene, CDR1 is SNHLY and CDR2 is FYNNEI. The CDR3 consists of 15 residues. Unmatched junction bases numbered 9, after V lost 10 bases and J lost 2 bases. The CDR3 sequence: CATLRAGGNTGELFF. As DNA, the CDR3 is TGTGCCACCCTGCGGGCAGGGGGCAACACCGGGGAGCTGTTTTTT.

The rearrangement uses TRBV24-1 and TRBJ2-1; D unresolved. The CDR3 totals 14 residues. In germline, CDR1 is KGHDR, CDR2 SFDVKD. The V gene lost 2 bases and the J gene lost 6 bases, with 10 bases spanning the gap. DNA of the CDR3: TGTGCCACCAGTGATTCGATAACACTCAATGAGCAGTTCTTC. Encoded protein: CATSDSITLNEQFF.

The V and J genes are TRBV7-9 and TRBJ2-5; TRBD1 matches at 10 bases. With V trimmed by 5 bases and J by 1 base, 1 base remained unmatched. The germline V gene has CDR1 SEHNR and CDR2 FQNEAQ (reference sequence). This CDR3 region has 14 residues. In DNA form, the CDR3 reads TGTGCCAGCAGCGGGGACAGGGGCCAAGAGACCCAGTACTTC. The encoded protein is CASSGDRGQETQYF. Drawing the rest from reference TRBV7-9 and TRBJ2-5, the complete variable domain is DTGVSQNPRHKITKRGQNVTFRCDPISEHNRLYWYRQTLGQGPEFLTYFQNEAQLEKSRLLSDRFSAERPKGSFSTLEIQRTEQGDSAMYLCASSGDRGQETQYFGPGTRLLVL.

This clonotype has a count of ten or more. The rearrangement uses TRBV12-3 or TRBV12-4 and TRBJ2-1, with 7 bases fitting TRBD2. V lost 5 bases to trimming and J lost 5 bases; unmatched junction nucleotides: 9. This CDR3 region has 15 residues. CDR3 sequence (DNA): TGTGCCAGCAGTCGAGTACGGACTAGAAACAATGAGCAGTTCTTC. Amino acids: CASSRVRTRNNEQFF.

This clonotype was found a few times. V gene TRBV28 combines with J gene TRBJ2-6, with 9 bases matching TRBD1. CDR1 is MDHEN, CDR2 SYDVKM, per germline. J lost 4 bases, V lost 5 bases, and 3 bases had no gene match. The CDR3 is 15 amino acids. CDR3 bases: TGTGCCAGCAGTCAACAGGGGGCCGGGGCCAACGTCCTGACTTTC. This codes for CASSQQGAGANVLTF.

This chain links TRBV7-3 with TRBJ2-2; 9 bases fit TRBD1. V trimming: 5 bases; J trimming: 7 bases; junction bases outside the gene matches: 8. Germline V gene data show CDR1 as SGHTA and CDR2 as FQGTGA. This CDR3 spans 15 amino acids. CDR3 region: CASSTWDRVVGELFF. The DNA of the CDR3 is TGTGCCAGCAGCACCTGGGACAGGGTGGTCGGGGAGCTGTTTTTT.